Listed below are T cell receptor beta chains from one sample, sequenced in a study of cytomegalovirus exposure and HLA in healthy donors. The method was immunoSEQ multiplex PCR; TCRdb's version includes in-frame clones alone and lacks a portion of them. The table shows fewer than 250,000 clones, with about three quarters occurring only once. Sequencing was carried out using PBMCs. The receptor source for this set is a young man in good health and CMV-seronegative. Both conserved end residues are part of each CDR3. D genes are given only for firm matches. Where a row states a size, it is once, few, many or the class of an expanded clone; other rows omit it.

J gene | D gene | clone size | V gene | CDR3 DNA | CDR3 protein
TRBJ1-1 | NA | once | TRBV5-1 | TGCGCCACCCAGCAGGGCTCGAACACTGAAGCTTTCTTT | CATQQGSNTEAFF
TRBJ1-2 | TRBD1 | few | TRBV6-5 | TGTGCCAGCCTATCTCCGGACAGGGGCTATGGCTACACCTTC | CASLSPDRGYGYTF
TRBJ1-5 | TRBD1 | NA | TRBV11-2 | TGTGCCAGCAGCCCAGGGACAGGGTTAAATCAGCCCCAGCATTTT | CASSPGTGLNQPQHF
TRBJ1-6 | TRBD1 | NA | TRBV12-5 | TGTGCTAGTGGTCAAATAACCGGGACAGGGAGTTCACCCCTCCACTTT | CASGQITGTGSSPLHF
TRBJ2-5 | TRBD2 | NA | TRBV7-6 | TGTGCCAGCAGCCAACTAGCGGGAGGGCAGGAGACCCAGTACTTC | CASSQLAGGQETQYF
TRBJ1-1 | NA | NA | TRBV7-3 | TGTGCCAGCAGCTTTTATCCCGGGACAATAGACACTGAAGCTTTCTTT | CASSFYPGTIDTEAFF
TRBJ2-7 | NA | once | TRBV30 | TGTGCCTGGAGTGTAGGAGTCAGCAGTTCCTACGAGCAGTACTTC | CAWSVGVSSSYEQYF
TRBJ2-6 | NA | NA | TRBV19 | TGTGCCAGTACACAGGGTAGAGCGTCTGGGGCCAACGTCCTGACTTTC | CASTQGRASGANVLTF
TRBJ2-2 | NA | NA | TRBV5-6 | TGTGCCAGCAGCCTGGAGTTACAGGGACCGACCGGGGAGCTGTTTTTT | CASSLELQGPTGELFF
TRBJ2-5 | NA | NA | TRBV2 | TGTGCCAGCAGTGACCGGGTCCAAGAGACCCAGTACTTC | CASSDRVQETQYF
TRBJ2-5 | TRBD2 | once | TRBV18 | TGTGCCAGCTCAGGGACTAGCGGACAAGAGACCCAGTACTTC | CASSGTSGQETQYF
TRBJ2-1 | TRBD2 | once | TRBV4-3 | TGCGCCAGCAGCCAAGACGGACCTGGCGGGGGGGGGTGGAATGAGCAGTTCTTC | CASSQDGPGGGGWNEQFF
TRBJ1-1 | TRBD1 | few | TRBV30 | TGTGCCTGGAGTCGCCCGGACAGGCAGAACACTGAAGCTTTCTTT | CAWSRPDRQNTEAFF
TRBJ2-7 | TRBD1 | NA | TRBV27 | TGTGCCAGCAAGTTCGGGACAGGGGGATACTACGAGCAGTACTTC | CASKFGTGGYYEQYF
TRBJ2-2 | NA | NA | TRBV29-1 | TGCAGCGTTGAAGATGGGATTTTGGGGGCCCGGGAGCTGTTTTTT | CSVEDGILGARELFF
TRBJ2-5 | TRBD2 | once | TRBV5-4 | TGTGCCAGCAGCTTCCGGAGCGGGGGCTTTGGGGAGACCCAGTACTTC | CASSFRSGGFGETQYF
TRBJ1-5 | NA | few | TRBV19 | TGTGCCAGTAGTATTGCAGGGTACGGCAATCAGCCCCAGCATTTT | CASSIAGYGNQPQHF
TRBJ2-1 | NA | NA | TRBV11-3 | TGTGCCAGCAGCTTAGTTAGCGGCAGTTACAATGAGCAGTTCTTC | CASSLVSGSYNEQFF
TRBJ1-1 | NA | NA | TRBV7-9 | TGTGCCAGCAGCTCAACTGCAGGGATTACTGAAGCTTTCTTT | CASSSTAGITEAFF
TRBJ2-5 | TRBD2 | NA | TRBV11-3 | TGTGCCAGCAGCTTAGGTCGGGGGGGGCCAGGGGAAGAGACCCAGTACTTC | CASSLGRGGPGEETQYF
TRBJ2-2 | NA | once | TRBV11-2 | TGTGCCAGCAGCTTAGATCGTGGGCAGAGGGGGACGAGGACCGGGGAGCTGTTTTTT | CASSLDRGQRGTRTGELFF
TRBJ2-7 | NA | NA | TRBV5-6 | TGTGCCAGCAGGGGTGGAGGGCGAGGATACGAGCAGTACTTC | CASRGGGRGYEQYF
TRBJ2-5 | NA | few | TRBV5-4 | TGTGCCAGCAGCCTCTCTAGACTTGTGCGTGGAGAGACCCAGTACTTC | CASSLSRLVRGETQYF
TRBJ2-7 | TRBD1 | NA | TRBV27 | TGTGCCAGCAGTTCCCTCCTGACAGGGTACGAGCAGTACTTC | CASSSLLTGYEQYF
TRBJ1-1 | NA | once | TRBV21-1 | TGTGCCAGCAGCCACCGGGTCGCGAACACTGAAGCTTTCTTT | CASSHRVANTEAFF
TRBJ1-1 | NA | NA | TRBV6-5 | TGTGCCAGCAGTTATCAGGGGTTGAACACTGAAGCTTTCTTT | CASSYQGLNTEAFF
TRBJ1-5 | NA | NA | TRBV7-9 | TGTGCCAGCAGCTTAGAGGGGGGCAATCAGCCCCAGCATTTT | CASSLEGGNQPQHF
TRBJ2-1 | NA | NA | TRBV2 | TGTGCCAGCAGTGATCAGGCTCCCTCCTACAATGAGCAGTTCTTC | CASSDQAPSYNEQFF
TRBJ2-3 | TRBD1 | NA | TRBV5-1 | TGCGCCAGCAGCTTGTCTTTAGGGGGCTTCACAGATACGCAGTATTTT | CASSLSLGGFTDTQYF
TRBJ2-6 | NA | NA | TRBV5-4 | TGTGCCAGCAGCTTTCCCCGAGGGAAAGGTGGGGCCAACGTCCTGACTTTC | CASSFPRGKGGANVLTF
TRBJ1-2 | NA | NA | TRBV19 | TGTGCCAGTAGTATCCCACAGGGTTCGGCTGGCTACACCTTC | CASSIPQGSAGYTF
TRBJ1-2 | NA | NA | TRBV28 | TGTGCCAGCAGGTTACAGGGTTGGGGCTACACCTTC | CASRLQGWGYTF
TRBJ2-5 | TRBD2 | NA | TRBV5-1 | TGCGCCAGCAGCCCGGGACTAGCGGGAGGGCAAGGAGAGACCCAGTACTTC | CASSPGLAGGQGETQYF
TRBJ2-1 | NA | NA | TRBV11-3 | TGTGCCAGCAGACCCCCCTCGGGGGGCGGTGAGCAGTTCTTC | CASRPPSGGGEQFF
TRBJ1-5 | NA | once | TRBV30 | TGTGCCTGGAGTGTAGGTGACGGGGTCCAGCCCCAGCATTTT | CAWSVGDGVQPQHF
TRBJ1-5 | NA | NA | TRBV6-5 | TGTGCCAGCAGTACCGCTTCGGGAGTGGGGCAGCCCCAGCATTTT | CASSTASGVGQPQHF
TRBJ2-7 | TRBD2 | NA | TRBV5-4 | TGTGCCAGCAGCAAACCGGGACTAGCGGGGAAGTCCGAGCAGTACTTC | CASSKPGLAGKSEQYF
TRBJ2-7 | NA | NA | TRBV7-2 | TGTGCCAGCAGCTTACAGGAAGCCGGCTACGAGCAGTACTTC | CASSLQEAGYEQYF
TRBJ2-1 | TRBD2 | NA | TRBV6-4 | TGTGCCAGCAGTGACTCGGGACTAGCGGGCCACAATGAGCAGTTCTTC | CASSDSGLAGHNEQFF
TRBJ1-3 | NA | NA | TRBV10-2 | TGCGCCAGCAGTGAGTCTCCCACAGGATCTGGAAACACCATATATTTT | CASSESPTGSGNTIYF
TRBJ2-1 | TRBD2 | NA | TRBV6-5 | TGTGCCAGCAGGGGACTAGCGGGAGTAAATGAGCAGTTCTTC | CASRGLAGVNEQFF
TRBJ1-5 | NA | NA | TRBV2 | TGTGCCAGCACTCGGGGGGGTCAGCAGCCCCAGCATTTT | CASTRGGQQPQHF
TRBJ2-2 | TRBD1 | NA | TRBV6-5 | TGTGCCAGCAGTACAGGGGCTTTTAACACCGGGGAGCTGTTTTTT | CASSTGAFNTGELFF
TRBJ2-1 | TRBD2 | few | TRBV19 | TGTGCCAGTAGTATGACTAGCGGGGCTGAGCAGTTCTTC | CASSMTSGAEQFF
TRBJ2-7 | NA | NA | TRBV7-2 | TGTGCCAGCAGCCCAGGAGGTGTGCGGGCCGCCTACGAGCAGTACTTC | CASSPGGVRAAYEQYF
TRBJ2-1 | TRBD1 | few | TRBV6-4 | TGTGCCAGCAGTGACGGGCAGGGGGCGGTCAATGAGCAGTTCTTC | CASSDGQGAVNEQFF
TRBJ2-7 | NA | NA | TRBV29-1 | TGCAGCGTTGAAGACGGGACTCCGCCGTCCTACGAGCAGTACTTC | CSVEDGTPPSYEQYF
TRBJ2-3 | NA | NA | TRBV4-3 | TGCGCCAGCAGCCCAAAGACAGTCACAGATACGCAGTATTTT | CASSPKTVTDTQYF
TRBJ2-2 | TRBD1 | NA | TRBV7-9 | TGTGCCAGCAGCCGCGCCCAGGGGGAAGGCGGGGAGCTGTTTTTT | CASSRAQGEGGELFF
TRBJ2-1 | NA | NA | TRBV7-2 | TGTGCCAGCAGCTTCGATTCGGATGAGCAGTTCTTC | CASSFDSDEQFF